This T cell receptor (beta chain) appears in the sequencing data of a study of HIV-infected patients and healthy controls. No cell fractionation was done, so the repertoire covers all unsorted peripheral blood T cells. cDNA was made from approximately 500 ng RNA using alpha and beta constant primers. Each of the alpha and beta chains got its own library through chain-specific third strand synthesis with indices. The library had 12-nucleotide molecular identifiers formed by two random hexamers joined together. TCRdb analysed the 5' RACE reads with MiXCR anew, one entry per CDR3 protein. The sample consists of 13,000 to 15,000 distinct CDR3 sequences, 9.9% of them appearing once. This CDR3 contains 13 residues. V shed 6 bases and J shed 4 bases, with 13 bases lying between them. Germline V lookup: CDR1 SGHNT, CDR2 YYREEE (reference sequence).

The V gene is TRBV5-4, the J gene TRBJ1-2; possible D gene TRBD1, 5 bases. This sequence originates from an adult in good health. The sample taken for sequencing was blood. The CDR3 here is CASTEQESYGYTF. In nucleotides, the CDR3 is TGTGCCAGCACCGAACAGGAGAGCTATGGCTACACCTTC.